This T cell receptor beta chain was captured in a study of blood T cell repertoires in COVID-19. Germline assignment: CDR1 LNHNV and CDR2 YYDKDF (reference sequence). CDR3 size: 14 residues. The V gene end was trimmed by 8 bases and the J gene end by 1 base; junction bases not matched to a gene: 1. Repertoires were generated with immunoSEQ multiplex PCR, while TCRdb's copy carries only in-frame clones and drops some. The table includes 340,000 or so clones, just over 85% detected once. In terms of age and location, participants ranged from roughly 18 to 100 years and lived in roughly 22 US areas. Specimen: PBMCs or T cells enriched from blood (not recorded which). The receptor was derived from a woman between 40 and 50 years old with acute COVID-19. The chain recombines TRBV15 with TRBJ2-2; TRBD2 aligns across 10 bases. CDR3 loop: CATRLAGNTGELFF. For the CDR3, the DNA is TGTGCCACCCGACTAGCGGGGAACACCGGGGAGCTGTTTTTT.